These 32 T cell receptor beta chains share one sample of origin, sequenced in a study of cytomegalovirus exposure and HLA in healthy donors. Use of 60 Vbeta and 13 Jbeta primers characterized the PCR. Sequencing was performed with immunoSEQ multiplex PCR; in TCRdb, only in-frame clones are kept and a portion is missing. Of about 130,000 clones listed, roughly 70% are singletons. What was sequenced was PBMCs. The receptors derive from a man aged 30-40 years in good health and CMV-seronegative.

The V and J genes are TRBV9 and TRBJ1-6, with unresolved D. Germline CDR1 and CDR2: SGDLS and YYNGEE. The ends were cut back, 0 bases at V and 5 bases at J, with 12 bases in the middle. The CDR3 loop spans 16 amino acids. DNA of the CDR3: TGTGCCAGCAGCGTAGGTTTGGCAGAAAATAATTCACCCCTCCACTTT. Its protein product is CASSVGLAENNSPLHF.

This chain connects TRBV7-2 to TRBJ2-1; TRBD1 agrees at 10 bases. CDR1 is SGHTA, CDR2 FQGNSA, per germline. With 4 bases clipped from V and 9 bases from J, the junction kept 9 bases outside the gene matches. The CDR3 spans 15 residues. CDR3 nucleotide sequence: TGTGCCAGCAGCTCCCCCGGGACAGGGGTTTTTGAGCAGTTCTTC. As protein: CASSSPGTGVFEQFF.

V usage is TRBV5-1 and J usage is TRBJ2-1; D is possibly TRBD1 (6 bases). Germline CDR1 and CDR2: SGHRS and YFSETQ. The CDR3 runs 17 residues. The V gene lost 0 bases and the J gene lost 7 bases, with 20 bases spanning the gap. CDR3 in amino acids: CASSLGGGAGTNNEQFF. CDR3 DNA: TGCGCCAGCAGCTTGGGAGGTGGGGCAGGGACAAATAATGAGCAGTTCTTC. The entire variable domain, with the rest obtained from reference TRBV5-1 and TRBJ2-1, is as follows: KAGVTQTPRYLIKTRGQQVTLSCSPISGHRSVSWYQQTPGQGLQFLFEYFSETQRNKGNFPGRFSGRQFSNSRSEMNVSTLELGDSALYLCASSLGGGAGTNNEQFFGPGTRLTVL.

V gene TRBV7-2 combines with J gene TRBJ2-7; D gene ambiguous. The germline V gene has CDR1 SGHTA and CDR2 FQGNSA. V was shortened by 1 base and J by 0 bases, with 19 bases between the two germline ends. CDR3 length: 18 amino acids. CDR3 DNA sequence: TGTGCCAGCAGCTTAGTCCCACGAGCTTCGAAGAGCTCCTACGAGCAGTACTTC. This encodes CASSLVPRASKSSYEQYF.

This sequence joins TRBV19 and TRBJ1-1, with a tentative D call TRBD1 (6 bases). Trimming shortened V by 4 bases and J by 0 bases, and 12 bases separated the two germline ends. Germline lookup yields CDR1 LNHDA and CDR2 SQIVND (reference sequence). The CDR3 contains 15 residues. CDR3 sequence: CASSTQGLMNTEAFF. In DNA, the CDR3 is TGTGCCAGTAGTACACAGGGCCTCATGAACACTGAAGCTTTCTTT.

The chain is built from TRBV11-2 and TRBJ2-7, with 7 bases aligning to TRBD2. The ends lost 5 bases at V and 3 bases at J; junction bases unmatched: 10. Per germline, CDR1 SGHAT and CDR2 FQNNGV. The CDR3 covers 15 residues. This chain's CDR3 is CASSQTRGGGYEQYF. CDR3 in DNA: TGTGCCAGCAGCCAAACTCGGGGCGGGGGCTACGAGCAGTACTTC.

This sequence joins TRBV5-4 and TRBJ1-1; D is unresolved. The V and J ends lost 2 bases and 0 bases respectively, with 11 bases between them. CDR1 and CDR2 (germline): SGHNT, YYREEE (reference sequence). The CDR3 spans 15 residues. The CDR3 loop reads CASSFLGGLNTEAFF. CDR3 DNA sequence: TGTGCCAGCAGCTTTCTAGGAGGGTTGAACACTGAAGCTTTCTTT.

J is TRBJ2-7 and V is TRBV4-1; D is uncertain. The CDR3 is made up of 14 amino acids. Trimming took off 1 base at V and 3 bases at J, with 10 bases between the two ends. Germline-derived CDR1 and CDR2 are MGHRA and YSYEKL. CDR3 nucleotide sequence: TGCGCCAGCAGCCAAGCTTTGCGCCACTACGAGCAGTACTTC. It yields the protein CASSQALRHYEQYF.

This clone was observed a few times. This chain joins TRBV5-8 and TRBJ2-5, with 10 positions matching TRBD2. The CDR3 length is 15 residues. Losses at the gene ends were 0 bases for V and 6 bases for J; bases not matched to a gene: 5. In germline, CDR1 is SGHTS, CDR2 YDEGEE. In nucleotides, the CDR3 is TGTGCCAGCAGCTTGGCCCTAGCGGGGGTTAAGACCCAGTACTTC. Translated: CASSLALAGVKTQYF.

This clone was counted only a few times. The chain combines TRBV5-4 with TRBJ2-7; D is uncertain. Trimming shortened V by 2 bases and J by 3 bases, and 6 bases separated the two germline ends. Germline V gene data show CDR1 as SGHNT and CDR2 as YYREEE (reference sequence). This CDR3 is built from 12 residues. The CDR3 loop is CASSFTNYEQYF. In DNA form, the CDR3 reads TGTGCCAGCAGCTTCACTAACTACGAGCAGTACTTC.

The CDR3 protein is CASSSVSGMNTEAFF. CDR3 in DNA: TGCGCCAGCAGCTCGGTATCGGGAATGAACACTGAAGCTTTCTTT. The gene calls are TRBV5-1 and TRBJ1-1; D is unclear. The germline V and J ends were trimmed by 3 bases and 0 bases, with 12 bases remaining between them. The CDR3 covers 15 residues. Germline CDR1 is SGHRS and CDR2 is YFSETQ. Using reference TRBV5-1 and TRBJ1-1 for the parts outside the CDR3, the full variable domain is KAGVTQTPRYLIKTRGQQVTLSCSPISGHRSVSWYQQTPGQGLQFLFEYFSETQRNKGNFPGRFSGRQFSNSRSEMNVSTLELGDSALYLCASSSVSGMNTEAFFGQGTRLTVV.

The chain combines TRBV4-1 with TRBJ2-1; weak D call: TRBD2 (6 bases). CDR3 length equals 15 residues. The V and J ends lost 7 bases and 4 bases respectively, with 17 bases between them. Germline V gene data show CDR1 as MGHRA and CDR2 as YSYEKL. CDR3 region: CASTFSGLPYNEQFF. In nucleotides, the CDR3 is TGCGCCAGCACCTTTAGCGGACTGCCATACAATGAGCAGTTCTTC.

V and J are TRBV5-1 and TRBJ2-7; 7 nucleotides align to TRBD1. The CDR3 consists of 15 residues. Germline CDR1 is SGHRS and CDR2 is YFSETQ. Trimming cost V 1 base and J 4 bases; bases outside gene matches: 8. CDR3 sequence: CASSLTGTDFYEQYF. The CDR3 region has the DNA TGCGCCAGCAGCTTGACCGGGACAGATTTTTACGAGCAGTACTTC.

This rearrangement joins TRBV29-1 to TRBJ1-2, with a tentative D call TRBD1 (6 bases). Germline CDR1 reads SQVTM; CDR2 reads ANQGSEA. Trimming removed 7 bases from V and 7 bases from J, with 16 bases in between. This CDR3 spans 12 amino acids. CDR3 residues: CSARDNGGGYTF. The CDR3, as DNA: TGCAGCGCCCGGGACAACGGCGGTGGCTACACCTTC.

This chain joins TRBV7-9 and TRBJ1-4; D is ambiguous. This CDR3 has 16 residues. Per the germline V gene, CDR1 is SEHNR and CDR2 is FQNEAQ (reference sequence). V lost 2 bases to trimming and J lost 1 base, with 11 bases between them. CDR3 in amino acids: CASSLTEGITNEKLFF. The CDR3 bases are TGTGCCAGCAGCTTAACAGAGGGTATAACTAATGAAAAACTGTTTTTT.

The V call is TRBV6-5, the J call TRBJ1-5; 8 positions match TRBD1. The V gene's germline CDR1 is MNHEY and CDR2 SVGAGI. With 6 bases clipped from V and 5 bases from J, the junction kept 3 bases outside the gene matches. The CDR3 is 13 residues long. The CDR3 sequence: CASSPTGDQPQHF. The CDR3 nucleotides are TGTGCCAGCAGCCCGACAGGGGATCAGCCCCAGCATTTT.

The chain joins TRBV7-2 to TRBJ2-7; possibly TRBD1 for D (5 bases). Germline assignment: CDR1 SGHTA and CDR2 FQGNSA. CDR3 length: 13 amino acids. The germline V and J ends were trimmed by 5 bases and 3 bases, with 11 bases remaining between them. The CDR3 sequence is CASSPGRDYEQYF. The CDR3 DNA follows: TGTGCCAGCAGCCCCGGCAGGGACTACGAGCAGTACTTC.

The rearrangement joins TRBV7-9 to TRBJ1-5; D not certain. Trimming took 3 bases from V and 8 from J, leaving 8 bases between them. The CDR3 loop spans 12 amino acids. Germline V gene lookup returns CDR1 SEHNR and CDR2 FQNEAQ (reference sequence). Here the CDR3 reads CASSLGSKPQHF. The CDR3 DNA sequence: TGTGCCAGCAGCTTGGGCTCGAAGCCCCAGCATTTT.

The chain combines TRBV27 with TRBJ2-7, with 7 bases matching TRBD1. CDR1 and CDR2 from the germline V gene are MNHEY and SMNVEV (reference sequence). The ends lost 7 bases at V and 0 bases at J; junction bases unmatched: 9. The length of the CDR3 is 15 residues. The CDR3 DNA follows: TGTGCCAGCAAGGAGAGGACAGGCCTCTCCTACGAGCAGTACTTC. This sequence encodes CASKERTGLSYEQYF.

The CDR3 DNA is TGCAGCGTTGCTGCTAGCGGGTACCAAGAGACCCAGTACTTC. As protein: CSVAASGYQETQYF. The chain employs TRBV29-1 and TRBJ2-5, with 8 bases that match TRBD2. The CDR3 is 14 residues long. J gave up 0 bases and V 4 bases, and 4 bases lay outside the gene matches. Germline-derived CDR1 and CDR2 are SQVTM and ANQGSEA. Full variable domain (remainder filled in from reference TRBV29-1 and TRBJ2-5): SAVISQKPSRDICQRGTSLTIQCQVDSQVTMMFWYRQQPGQSLTLIATANQGSEATYESGFVIDKFPISRPNLTFSTLTVSNMSPEDSSIYLCSVAASGYQETQYFGPGTRLLVL.

The chain has TRBV28 and TRBJ2-1; tentative D call: TRBD2 (6 bases). The CDR3 extends over 14 amino acids. Germline values: CDR1 MDHEN, CDR2 SYDVKM. The V and J ends lost 5 bases and 4 bases respectively, with 12 bases between them. CDR3 in DNA: TGTGCCAGCAGTCCCGGGGGTGCATACAATGAGCAGTTCTTC. It codes for CASSPGGAYNEQFF.

J is TRBJ1-5 and V is TRBV4-2; perhaps TRBD1 as D (6 bases). This CDR3 comprises 16 residues. Germline CDR1 and CDR2: LGHNA and YNFKEQ. V dropped 0 bases and J dropped 4 bases, with 13 bases sitting between them. The CDR3 DNA reads as TGTGCCAGCAGCCAAGATCAACAGGGCCTAAATCAGCCCCAGCATTTT. Amino acid sequence: CASSQDQQGLNQPQHF.

This rearrangement joins TRBV7-2 to TRBJ2-2; D possibly corresponds to TRBD1 (6 bases). Germline values: CDR1 SGHTA, CDR2 FQGNSA. V dropped 5 bases and J dropped 0 bases, with 10 bases sitting between them. The CDR3 has 15 amino acids. The CDR3, as DNA: TGTGCCAGCAGCACGGACAGTACGAACACCGGGGAGCTGTTTTTT. This gives the protein CASSTDSTNTGELFF.

V gene TRBV6-5 combines with J gene TRBJ1-2; 7 positions agree with TRBD1. CDR3 length: 13 residues. V gave up 9 bases and J gave up 4 bases; unmatched junction bases: 8. CDR1 is MNHEY and CDR2 is SVGAGI in the germline V gene. The CDR3 sequence is CASTDREPYGYTF. CDR3 in DNA: TGTGCCAGTACAGACAGGGAACCCTATGGCTACACCTTC.

This clone was counted only a few times. This CDR3 reads CSASIPEQFF. The CDR3, as DNA: TGCAGTGCTAGCATTCCTGAGCAGTTCTTC. The chain carries TRBV20-1 and TRBJ2-1; D uncertain. Germline CDR1 reads DFQATT; CDR2 reads SNEGSKA (reference sequence). V was cut by 3 bases and J by 9 bases, with 6 bases left in between. The CDR3 length is 10 residues.

The chain combines TRBV28 with TRBJ2-3, with TRBD1 matching over 8 bases. With 6 bases clipped from V and 5 bases from J, the junction kept 4 bases outside the gene matches. Per germline, CDR1 MDHEN and CDR2 SYDVKM. CDR3 length: 13 amino acids. For the CDR3, the DNA is TGTGCCAGCAGACCAGGGGGCATAGATACGCAGTATTTT. Translated, it gives CASRPGGIDTQYF.

This clone was recorded only once. The gene calls are TRBV7-2 and TRBJ1-4, with D possibly being TRBD1 (6 bases). V dropped 4 bases and J dropped 10 bases, with 13 bases sitting between them. CDR3 length equals 13 residues. The V gene's germline CDR1 is SGHTA and CDR2 FQGNSA. For the CDR3, the DNA is TGTGCCAGCAGCTCCAGGACAGTGGGAAAACTGTTTTTT. Translating it yields CASSSRTVGKLFF. The variable domain in full, with the rest retrieved from reference TRBV7-2 and TRBJ1-4, is GAGVSQSPSNKVTEKGKDVELRCDPISGHTALYWYRQSLGQGLEFLIYFQGNSAPDKSGLPSDRFSAERTGGSVSTLTIQRTQQEDSAVYLCASSSRTVGKLFFGSGTQLSVL.

The chain links TRBV11-2 to TRBJ1-2, with no clear D. The germline CDR1 and CDR2 sequences are SGHAT and FQNNGV. CDR3 length equals 14 residues. The V end lost 2 bases, the J end lost 0 bases, and 7 bases lay between the germline ends. Here the CDR3 reads CASSLILANYGYTF. The CDR3 coding sequence is TGTGCCAGCAGCTTAATCCTAGCTAACTATGGCTACACCTTC. The full variable domain, completed using reference TRBV11-2 and TRBJ1-2, is EAGVAQSPRYKIIEKRQSVAFWCNPISGHATLYWYQQILGQGPKLLIQFQNNGVVDDSQLPKDRFSAERLKGVDSTLKIQPAKLEDSAVYLCASSLILANYGYTFGSGTRLTVV.

This clone was observed a few times. V is TRBV27 and J is TRBJ1-4; the D gene is possibly TRBD1 (5 bases). V shed 6 bases and J shed 5 bases, with 22 bases lying between them. Germline CDR1 and CDR2: MNHEY and SMNVEV (reference sequence). This CDR3 region has 17 residues. CDR3 nucleotides: TGTGCCAGCAGGGATCTCGGAGGGGAGGTAGTCAATGAAAAACTGTTTTTT. It is translated as CASRDLGGEVVNEKLFF. Full variable domain (remainder filled in from reference TRBV27 and TRBJ1-4): EAQVTQNPRYLITVTGKKLTVTCSQNMNHEYMSWYRQDPGLGLRQIYYSMNVEVTDKGDVPEGYKVSRKEKRNFPLILESPSPNQTSLYFCASRDLGGEVVNEKLFFGSGTQLSVL.

V usage is TRBV2 and J usage is TRBJ2-1; D possibly corresponds to TRBD1 (5 bases). The CDR3 runs to 13 residues. The V end lost 3 bases, the J end lost 7 bases, and 10 bases lay between the germline ends. The germline CDR1 and CDR2 sequences are SNHLY and FYNNEI. The CDR3, as DNA: TGTGCCAGCAGTGACAGGGATCTTAATGAGCAGTTCTTC. Translation gives CASSDRDLNEQFF.

This clone was picked up one time. The genes are TRBV7-9 and TRBJ1-5; D gene uncertain. Germline CDR1 and CDR2: SEHNR and FQNEAQ (reference sequence). There are 14 residues in the CDR3. The V end lost 1 base, the J end lost 9 bases, and 13 bases lay between the germline ends. CDR3 residues: CASSLEYTAAPQHF. In DNA form, the CDR3 reads TGTGCCAGCAGCTTAGAGTACACGGCGGCGCCCCAGCATTTT.

The rearrangement joins TRBV5-1 to TRBJ2-2, with a tentative D call TRBD2 (5 bases). V lost 0 bases and J 5 bases, leaving 11 bases between the germline ends. Germline CDR1 reads SGHRS; CDR2 reads YFSETQ. The CDR3 length is 15 residues. Here the CDR3 reads CASSLEGRGTGELFF. DNA of the CDR3: TGCGCCAGCAGCTTGGAAGGGCGAGGGACCGGGGAGCTGTTTTTT.